This T cell receptor (beta chain) was captured by sequencing in a study of blood T cell repertoires in COVID-19. At the level of the study: The study drew acute and convalescent COVID-19 samples from the United States, Italy and Spain. PBMCs, B-cell-depleted T cells, or T cells were the source of the cDNA or gDNA that made up the material.

Using immunoSEQ multiplex PCR, the repertoire was profiled, and TCRdb retains in-frame clones only, with some absent. Of under 200,000 clones in the sample, approximately 79% were seen once. V lost 4 bases and J lost 1, with 10 bases in between. This CDR3 contains 13 residues. The germline gives CDR1 SQVTM, CDR2 ANQGSEA. Sample: peripheral blood. The chain joins TRBV29-1 to TRBJ2-5, with D maybe TRBD1 (5 bases). This TCR was recovered from a woman aged 80 or over with acute or convalescent COVID-19. The CDR3 region is CSVVAGPQETQYF. The CDR3, as DNA: TGCAGCGTTGTAGCAGGGCCCCAAGAGACCCAGTACTTC.